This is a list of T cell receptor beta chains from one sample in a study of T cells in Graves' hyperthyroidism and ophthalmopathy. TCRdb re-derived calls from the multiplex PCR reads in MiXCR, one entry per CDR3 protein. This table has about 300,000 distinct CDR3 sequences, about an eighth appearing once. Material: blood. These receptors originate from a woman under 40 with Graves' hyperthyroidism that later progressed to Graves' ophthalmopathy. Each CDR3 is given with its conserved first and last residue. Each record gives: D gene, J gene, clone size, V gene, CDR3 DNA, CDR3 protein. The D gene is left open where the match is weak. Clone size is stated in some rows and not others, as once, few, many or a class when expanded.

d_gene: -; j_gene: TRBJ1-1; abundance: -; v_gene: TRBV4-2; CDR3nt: TGTGCCAGCAGCCCACTGGGAAAAGACACTGAAGCTTTCTTT; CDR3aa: CASSPLGKDTEAFF
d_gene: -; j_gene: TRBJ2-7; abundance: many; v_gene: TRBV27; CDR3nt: TGTGCCAGCAGTTCCCCCCGCGAGCAGTACTTC; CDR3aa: CASSSPREQYF
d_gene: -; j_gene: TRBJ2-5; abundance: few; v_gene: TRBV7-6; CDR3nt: TGTGCCTGCGGACCCGGCGAGACCCAGTACTTC; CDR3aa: CACGPGETQYF
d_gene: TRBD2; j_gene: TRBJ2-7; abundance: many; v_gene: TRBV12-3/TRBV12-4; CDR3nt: TGTGCCAGCAGTTTAGCTAGCGGGAGTGCCGAGCAGTACTTC; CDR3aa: CASSLASGSAEQYF
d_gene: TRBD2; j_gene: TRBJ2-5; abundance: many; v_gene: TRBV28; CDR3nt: TGTGCCAGCAGGGGACTAGCGGTTAAAGAGACCCAGTACTTC; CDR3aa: CASRGLAVKETQYF
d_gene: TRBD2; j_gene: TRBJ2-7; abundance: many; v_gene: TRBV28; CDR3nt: TGTGCCAGCAGTCCCCTGGGTAGCGGGAATTACGAGCAGTACTTC; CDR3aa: CASSPLGSGNYEQYF
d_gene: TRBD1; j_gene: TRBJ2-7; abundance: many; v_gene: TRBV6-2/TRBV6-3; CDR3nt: TGTGCCAGCAGTTTCCCCCGGACAGGGGTCCCCTACGAGCAGTACTTC; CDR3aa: CASSFPRTGVPYEQYF
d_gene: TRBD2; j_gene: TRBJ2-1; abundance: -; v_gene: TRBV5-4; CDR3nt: TGTGCCAGCAGCGGGGGGGCTCTAGCGGGAGGGCTTGCCTACAATGAGCAGTTCTTC; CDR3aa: CASSGGALAGGLAYNEQFF
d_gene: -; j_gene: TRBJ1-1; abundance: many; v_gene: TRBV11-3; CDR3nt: TGTGCCAGCAGCAGGGAGGGGTACACTGAAGCTTTCTTT; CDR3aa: CASSREGYTEAFF
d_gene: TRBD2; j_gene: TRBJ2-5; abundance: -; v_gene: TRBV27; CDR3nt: TGTGCCAGCAGGGAACTAGCGGGAGGGCCTGAGAAGACCCAGTACTTC; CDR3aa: CASRELAGGPEKTQYF
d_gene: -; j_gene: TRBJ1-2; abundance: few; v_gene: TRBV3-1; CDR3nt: TGTGCCAGCAGCCAAGCAGGGGTTGGCTACACCTTC; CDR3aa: CASSQAGVGYTF
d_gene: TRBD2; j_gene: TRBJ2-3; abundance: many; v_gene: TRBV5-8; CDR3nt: TGTGCCAGCAGCTTGCGAACTAGCGGGACGACAGATACGCAGTATTTT; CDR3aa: CASSLRTSGTTDTQYF
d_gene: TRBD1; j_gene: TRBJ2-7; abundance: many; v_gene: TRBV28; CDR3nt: TGTGCCAGCAGGCGGGGGACAGGGGGCTACGAGCAGTACTTC; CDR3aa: CASRRGTGGYEQYF
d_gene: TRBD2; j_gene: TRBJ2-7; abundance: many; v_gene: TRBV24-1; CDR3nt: TGTGCCACCAGTGATGGACTAGCGGGAGGGATTTACGAGCAGTACTTC; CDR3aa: CATSDGLAGGIYEQYF
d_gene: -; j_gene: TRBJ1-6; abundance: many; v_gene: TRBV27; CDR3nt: TGTGCCAGCAGGCCAGCAGGGGCAGCTTCACCCCTCCACTTT; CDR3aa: CASRPAGAASPLHF
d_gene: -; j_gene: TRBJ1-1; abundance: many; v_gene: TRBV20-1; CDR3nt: TGCAGTGCTAGAGTATCAACAGGGCTGGCTGAAGCTTTCTTT; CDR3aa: CSARVSTGLAEAFF
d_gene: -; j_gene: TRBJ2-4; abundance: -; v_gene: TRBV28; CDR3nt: TGTGCCAGCAGCTCCTCCGAGGCAGCCAAAAACATTCAGTACTTC; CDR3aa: CASSSSEAAKNIQYF
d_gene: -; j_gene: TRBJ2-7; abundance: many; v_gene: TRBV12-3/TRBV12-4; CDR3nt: TGTGCCACCAGTTTGGGGGGAGGTGGGTACGAGCAGTACTTC; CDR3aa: CATSLGGGGYEQYF
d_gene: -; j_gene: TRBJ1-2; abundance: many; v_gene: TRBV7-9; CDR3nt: TGTGCCAGCAGTATATTTTCCCCGGTCGGCTATGGCTACACCTTC; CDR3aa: CASSIFSPVGYGYTF
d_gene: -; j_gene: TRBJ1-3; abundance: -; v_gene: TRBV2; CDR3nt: TGTGCCAGCAGTGAAATCCCGGGAAACACCATATATTTT; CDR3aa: CASSEIPGNTIYF
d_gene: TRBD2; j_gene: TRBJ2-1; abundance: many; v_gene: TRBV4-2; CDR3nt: TGTGCCAGCAGCCAAGACCCCCGAATGGCTAGCGGGGTCTACAATGAGCAGTTCTTC; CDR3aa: CASSQDPRMASGVYNEQFF
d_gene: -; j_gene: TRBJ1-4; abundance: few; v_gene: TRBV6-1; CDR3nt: TGTGCCAGCAGTGAAATGACAGTTAATGAAAAACTGTTTTTT; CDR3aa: CASSEMTVNEKLFF
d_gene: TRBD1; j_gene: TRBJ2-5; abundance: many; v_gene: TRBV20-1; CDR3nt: TGCAGTGCCATCGACAGGGGCCGCGAGACCCAGTACTTC; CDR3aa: CSAIDRGRETQYF
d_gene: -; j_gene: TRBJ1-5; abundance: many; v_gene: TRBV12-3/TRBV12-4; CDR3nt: TGTGCCAGCAACATAGGGGATCAGCCCCAGCATTTT; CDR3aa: CASNIGDQPQHF
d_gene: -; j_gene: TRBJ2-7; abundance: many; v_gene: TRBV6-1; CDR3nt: TGTGCCAGCAGCCCTAGACAGATTGAAACCTACGAGCAGTACTTC; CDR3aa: CASSPRQIETYEQYF
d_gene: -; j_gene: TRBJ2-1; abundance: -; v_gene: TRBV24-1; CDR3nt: TGTGCCACCAGTGACGGACAGCACCATTACAATGAGCAGTTCTTC; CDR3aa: CATSDGQHHYNEQFF
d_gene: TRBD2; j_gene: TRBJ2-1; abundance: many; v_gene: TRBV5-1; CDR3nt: TGCGCCAGCAGCTTGGGACTAGCGGGAGTAGAGGAGCAGTTCTTC; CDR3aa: CASSLGLAGVEEQFF
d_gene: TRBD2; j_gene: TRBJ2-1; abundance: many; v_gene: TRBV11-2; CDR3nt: TGTGCCAGCAGCTTAGATGGGACTAGTTGGGGATGGGCGCAGTTCTTC; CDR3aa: CASSLDGTSWGWAQFF
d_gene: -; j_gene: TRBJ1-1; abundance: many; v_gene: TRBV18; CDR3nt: TGTGCCAGCTCACCACCGTCCAGGGAGAACACTGAAGCTTTCTTT; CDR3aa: CASSPPSRENTEAFF
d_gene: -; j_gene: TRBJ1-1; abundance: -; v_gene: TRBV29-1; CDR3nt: TGCAGCGCGGCGGGGGGGCGTCCCACTGAAGCTTTCTTT; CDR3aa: CSAAGGRPTEAFF
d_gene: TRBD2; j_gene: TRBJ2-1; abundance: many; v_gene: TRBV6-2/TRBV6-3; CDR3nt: TGTGCCAGCAGTTACTCACTAGCGGGAGGGTTCGATGAGCAGTTCTTC; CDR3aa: CASSYSLAGGFDEQFF
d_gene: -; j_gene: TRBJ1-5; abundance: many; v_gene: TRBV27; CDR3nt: TGTGCCAGCAGTTCAACGGATCGGCCCCAGCATTTT; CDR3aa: CASSSTDRPQHF
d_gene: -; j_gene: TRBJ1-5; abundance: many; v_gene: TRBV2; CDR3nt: TGTGCCAGCCAGTACTGGGACCACAATCAGCCCCAGCATTTT; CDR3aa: CASQYWDHNQPQHF
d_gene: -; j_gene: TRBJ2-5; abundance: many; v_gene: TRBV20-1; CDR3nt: TGCAGTGCTAGAGATAGGGTTGGCAGCGGACAGTACTTC; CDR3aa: CSARDRVGSGQYF
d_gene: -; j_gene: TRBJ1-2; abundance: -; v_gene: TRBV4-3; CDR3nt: TGCGCCAGCAGCCTGGGGGCAGGGGAAGATGGCTACACCTTC; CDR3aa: CASSLGAGEDGYTF
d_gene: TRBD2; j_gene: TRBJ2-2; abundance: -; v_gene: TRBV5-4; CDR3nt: TGTGCCAGCACCGCCCCGGGAGGGGCCGGGGAGCTGTTTTTT; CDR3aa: CASTAPGGAGELFF